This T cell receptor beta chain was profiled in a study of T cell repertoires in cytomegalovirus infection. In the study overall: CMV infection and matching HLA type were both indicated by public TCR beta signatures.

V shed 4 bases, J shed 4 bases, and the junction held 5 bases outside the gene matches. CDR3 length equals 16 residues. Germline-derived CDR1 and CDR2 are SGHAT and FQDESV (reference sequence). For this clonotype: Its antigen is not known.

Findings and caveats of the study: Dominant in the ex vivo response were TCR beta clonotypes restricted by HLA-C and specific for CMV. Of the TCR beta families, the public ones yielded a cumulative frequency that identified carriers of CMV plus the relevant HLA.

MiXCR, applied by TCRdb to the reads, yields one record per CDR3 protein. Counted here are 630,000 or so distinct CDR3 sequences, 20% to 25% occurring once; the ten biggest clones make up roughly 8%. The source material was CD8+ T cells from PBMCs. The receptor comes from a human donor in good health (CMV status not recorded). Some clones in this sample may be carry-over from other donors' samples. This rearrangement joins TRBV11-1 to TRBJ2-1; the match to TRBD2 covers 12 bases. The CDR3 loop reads CASSSRLAGVYNEQFF. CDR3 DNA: TGTGCCAGCAGCTCGCGACTAGCGGGGGTTTACAATGAGCAGTTCTTC.